This T cell receptor beta chain originates from a study of PD-1 blockade in classical Hodgkin lymphoma. Study-wide results and limits: Significant TCR diversity gains by C4D1 occurred in CD4+ but not CD8+ cells. Diminished baseline TCR diversity has been reported in newly diagnosed patients relative to healthy donors.

Each and every patient relapsed after autologous stem cell transplantation, and patients got differing brentuximab vedotin exposure. Comments on this clone: What it binds is unknown.

Some clones are missing from TCRdb's copy, which holds only in-frame ones; the method was immunoSEQ multiplex PCR. The table lists 50,000 or so clones, roughly 66% of them singletons. Germline trimming cut 0 bases from V and 0 bases from J; bases unmatched to any gene: 13. The germline V gene encodes CDR1 SGDLS and CDR2 YYNGEE. This CDR3 has 19 residues. The sequenced sample was peripheral blood mononuclear cells (PBMCs), obtained before the second cycle of nivolumab. The chain combines TRBV9 with TRBJ2-3; TRBD1 agrees at 7 bases. This TCR came from a human donor with classical Hodgkin lymphoma. CDR3 bases: TGTGCCAGCAGCGTAGAGGGCAGGGGGTCTCTTTCTAGCACAGATACGCAGTATTTT. Encoded protein: CASSVEGRGSLSSTDTQYF.